This TCR beta chain was documented in a study of shared clonotypes between healthy human individuals. Germline V CDR1 and CDR2: SQVTM, ANQGSEA. The V end lost 4 bases, the J end lost 2 bases, and 9 bases lay between the germline ends. The CDR3 extends over 12 amino acids. Clones were read by immunoSEQ multiplex PCR, and TCRdb kept only the in-frame ones, dropping some. This table has approximately 2.1 million clones, 85% to 95% appearing once. About this clone itself: Other nucleotide sequences in the sample specify the same CDR3.

The source material was naive CD4+ T cells from PBMCs. Subset defined: CD45RA+ positively selected. V gene TRBV29-1 combines with J gene TRBJ2-7, with D perhaps assigned TRBD1 or TRBD2 (5 bases each). This clonotype was obtained from a young man in good health. Some clones in this sample may be carry-over from other donors' samples. Here the CDR3 reads CSVGRGAYEQYF. The DNA of the CDR3 is TGCAGCGTTGGGAGAGGGGCCTACGAGCAGTACTTC.